Listed here are 12 T cell receptor beta chains from one sample, sequenced in a study of blood T cell repertoires in COVID-19. Clones were read by immunoSEQ multiplex PCR, and TCRdb kept only the in-frame ones, dropping some. The table records 100,000 to 150,000 clones, 82% of them present only once. Sequencing was performed on peripheral blood. These receptors were taken from a woman in her sixties or seventies with acute or convalescent COVID-19.

This chain uses TRBV11-2 with TRBJ1-2, with a possible D match to TRBD1 (5 bases). Per the germline V gene, CDR1 is SGHAT and CDR2 is FQNNGV. The V gene lost 0 bases and the J gene lost 7 bases, with 15 bases spanning the gap. The CDR3 spans 15 residues. In DNA, the CDR3 is TGTGCCAGCAGCTTAGAACGTACAGGACGGAGTGGCTACACCTTC. Translated, it gives CASSLERTGRSGYTF.

This clone came up once. This sequence may be a read error, since a much larger clone differs from it by one base. V is TRBV11-2 and J is TRBJ1-1; 7 positions agree with TRBD1. After removal of 4 bases from V and 3 bases from J, the junction contained 2 bases not matched to a gene. The CDR3 is 13 amino acids. Looked up from germline, CDR1 is SGHAT and CDR2 is FQNNGV. CDR3 sequence (DNA): TGTGCCAGCAGCTGGGGACAGTACACTGAAGCTTTCTTT. It yields the protein CASSWGQYTEAFF.

The rearrangement joins TRBV6-1 to TRBJ1-1, with D tentatively TRBD1 (6 bases). V lost 2 bases, J lost 5 bases, and 18 bases lay in between. The CDR3 contains 16 residues. Germline assignment: CDR1 MNHNS and CDR2 SASEGT. The CDR3 region is CASSEIAAGEWTEAFF. CDR3 DNA: TGTGCCAGCAGTGAAATTGCGGCAGGGGAGTGGACTGAAGCTTTCTTT.

The V and J genes are TRBV6-2 or TRBV6-3 and TRBJ1-2; perhaps TRBD1 as D (5 bases). V lost 0 bases and J lost 3, with 5 bases in between. The CDR3 contains 13 residues. In germline, CDR1 is MNHEY, CDR2 SVGEGT. The CDR3 DNA is TGTGCCAGCAGTTACTCAGGGGACTATGGCTACACCTTC. Translated: CASSYSGDYGYTF.

This rearrangement joins TRBV7-9 to TRBJ2-7; D gene unclear. V dropped 1 base and J dropped 5 bases, with 9 bases sitting between them. Germline V CDR1 and CDR2: SEHNR, FQNEAQ (reference sequence). The CDR3 has 13 amino acids. The CDR3 is CASSLGSVDEQYV. The CDR3 region has the DNA TGTGCCAGCAGCTTAGGGTCCGTAGACGAGCAGTACGTC.

The CDR3 is CASSLDRGNSYNSPLHF. Here the CDR3 DNA reads TGCGCCAGCAGCCTGGACAGGGGTAACTCCTATAATTCACCCCTCCACTTT. The chain recombines TRBV4-3 with TRBJ1-6, with TRBD1 matching over 9 bases. The germline CDR1 and CDR2 sequences are LGHNA and YSLEER. The CDR3 has 17 amino acids. The ends lost 4 bases at V and 0 bases at J; junction bases unmatched: 4.

The gene calls are TRBV18 and TRBJ2-5; tentatively, D is TRBD2 (6 bases). V lost 0 bases and J 5 bases, leaving 10 bases between the germline ends. The CDR3 covers 14 residues. Per germline, CDR1 KGHSH and CDR2 LQKENI. This CDR3 reads CASSPPGGSETQYF. CDR3 nucleotides: TGTGCCAGCTCACCACCGGGGGGTAGCGAGACCCAGTACTTC.

This clone was recorded a few times. This chain connects TRBV7-9 to TRBJ1-6; TRBD1 agrees at 8 bases. The CDR3 extends over 16 amino acids. Per germline, CDR1 SEHNR and CDR2 FQNEAQ (reference sequence). V lost 1 base and J lost 7; bases outside the gene matches: 6. CDR3 coding DNA: TGTGCCAGCAGCTTAGACGCTTGGACAGGGAATTCACCCCTCCACTTT. This translates into CASSLDAWTGNSPLHF.

The genes are TRBV7-2 and TRBJ2-5; the match to TRBD1 covers 8 bases. V was clipped by 0 bases and J by 3 bases; unmatched bases: 3. Germline V CDR1 and CDR2: SGHTA, FQGNSA. The CDR3 sequence is 15 residues long. The CDR3 sequence: CASSLADRGEETQYF. In DNA, the CDR3 is TGTGCCAGCAGCTTAGCAGACAGGGGCGAAGAGACCCAGTACTTC.

The chain recombines TRBV3-1 (or the pseudogene TRBV3-2) with TRBJ2-7; 8 bases match TRBD2. The CDR3 has 15 amino acids. Germline assignment: CDR1 LGHDT and CDR2 YNNKEL (reference sequence). The trim removed 2 bases at V and 2 bases at J, leaving 5 bases unmatched. Here the CDR3 reads CASSQTSGEAYEQYF. CDR3 nucleotides: TGTGCCAGCAGCCAAACTAGCGGAGAGGCCTACGAGCAGTACTTC.

As DNA, the CDR3 is TGTGCCAGCTCACCCCGACAGGCGCCGAACTATGGCTACACCTTC. Translated: CASSPRQAPNYGYTF. This chain joins TRBV18 and TRBJ1-2, with a weak D call TRBD1 (6 bases). This CDR3 comprises 15 residues. The V end lost 3 bases, the J end lost 2 bases, and 13 bases lay between the germline ends. Germline CDR1 is KGHSH and CDR2 is LQKENI.

This clone turned up a few times. V and J are TRBV6-6 and TRBJ1-4; TRBD1 agrees at 7 bases. The germline V gene has CDR1 MNHNY and CDR2 SVGAGI (reference sequence). The CDR3 consists of 14 residues. J lost 8 bases, V lost 8 bases, and 11 bases had no gene match. CDR3 sequence (DNA): TGTGCCAGCGGCCCACAGGGGACCTTCGAAAAACTGTTTTTT. It yields the protein CASGPQGTFEKLFF.